This TCR beta chain was profiled in a study of type 1 and type 2 diabetes patients. Genomic DNA was the PCR template. A primer set of 30 forward and 13 reverse primers amplified the CDR3. TCRdb independently ran MiXCR on the multiplex PCR reads; one entry per CDR3 protein. Of about 270,000 distinct CDR3 sequences in the sample, approximately 50% were seen once. Trimming removed 4 bases from V and 5 bases from J, with 11 bases in between. The CDR3 loop spans 13 amino acids. The sample taken for sequencing was peripheral blood mononuclear cells (PBMCs). The sequence was collected from a man younger than 35 with type 2 diabetes. V usage is TRBV12-3 or TRBV12-4 and J usage is TRBJ1-1; the D is unclear. CDR3 bases: TGTGCCAGCAGTTACGTGCTGACTACTGAAGCTTTCTTT. The encoded protein is CASSYVLTTEAFF.